This entry concerns a single TCR beta chain. Its antigen is not known. The sample originates from a study of graft-versus-host responses after intestinal transplantation. Study details: The recipients all started with anti-thymocyte globulin induction and then took tacrolimus and steroids for 3 to 4 years.

TCRdb keeps only in-frame clones here, not all; method: immunoSEQ multiplex PCR. The sample records approximately 86,000 clones, 85% to 95% being singletons. The germline CDR1 and CDR2 sequences are SEHNR and FQNEAQ (reference sequence). V was clipped by 4 bases and J by 4 bases; unmatched bases: 1. CDR3 length: 14 residues. Findings of the study overall: Recipient marrow showed GvH clones, some seen first in ileum or blood. The study found high graft-versus-host to host-versus-graft clonal ratios in allografts of patients with graft-donor T cell macrochimerism. Declines in HvG clones occurring early post-transplant were associated with peak circulating GvH clone levels.

The specimen comprised unstimulated CD8+ T cells sorted from spleen or lymph node cells, sampled before transplant. The sequence derives from a human donor who was the organ donor for an intestinal transplant. V is TRBV7-9 and J is TRBJ1-5; 10 nucleotides align to TRBD1. The CDR3 sequence: CASSWGQGNQPQHF. The CDR3 DNA follows: TGTGCCAGCAGCTGGGGACAGGGGAATCAGCCCCAGCATTTT.